This T cell receptor beta chain was identified during a study of shared clonotypes between healthy human individuals (dated by TCRdb to 2018 to 2021). Regarding the complete study: The cohort included three men and two women between 18 and 49 years of age. For each donor, three plates each were used for CD4 naive and CD4 memory, two plates were used for CD8 naive, and one plate was used for CD8 memory. Different laboratories and diverse techniques were used to prepare libraries and sequence TCR repertoires, to increase sequencing depth and limit assay-specific biases. Blood TCR repertoires of 5 or 6 healthy adults were deeply sequenced to estimate repertoire size and the extent of clonotype sharing between individuals. Leukapheresis yielded between about 0.85 and 9 billion PBMCs per donor.

V gives up 2 bases and J gives up 5 bases, and the segment between their germline ends measures 9 bases. The CDR3 runs 13 residues from the cysteine to the phenylalanine. Only the CDR3 part of the read is kept: 39 bases, read in frame from the first base. From a lookup of the germline V gene (reference sequence), CDR1 and CDR2 are SEHNR and FQNEAQ. The donors were healthy, HIV-negative adults with no recently reported acute infections or vaccinations. Only Caucasian adults living in Nashville, Tennessee, USA were represented among the donors. CD4+ T cells were enriched through magnetic negative selection, after which naive cells were positively selected on CD45RA and the remaining negative fraction served as the memory subset. Blood was obtained by leukapheresis, after which PBMCs were separated by Ficoll-Histopaque density gradient centrifugation and cryopreserved in liquid nitrogen vapor phase. Analytical flow cytometry was used to check the purity and quantity of each magnetically sorted T cell population. From each sorted fraction, genomic DNA was isolated and quantified by UV absorbance on a Nanodrop 2000c.

For this clone: Its antigen is currently not known. No base quality values were provided; no much bigger clone lies one nucleotide off.

The study at large found these results: Only blood was sampled, and tissue TCR repertoires likely differ from those in blood. Naive subsets generally had larger estimated clonotype richness than memory subsets. Incomplete sequencing was indicated by rarefaction of sorted-subset datasets, despite the large sequencing depth. When several donors were compared, the shared fraction of clonotypes was about 5% for naive CD4, about 4% for naive CD8, 2.3% for memory CD4, and 0.4% for memory CD8. Pairwise subsampling led to the expectation that sequencing depth would affect the degree of clonotype sharing among donors. Higher generation probabilities were observed for clonotypes shared by all four sorted-subset donors than for non-shared clonotypes. The small number of donors limited the genetic and exposure-history diversity represented.

TCR CDR3 regions were amplified from genomic DNA by multiplex PCR using the deep immunoSEQ assay. Extracted genomic DNA from each cell subset was distributed evenly across all wells of several immunoSEQ 96-well plates, and each plate was treated as a replicate. Each replicate PCR for sorted subsets received 150 to 250 ng genomic DNA, equal to tens of thousands of T cell genomes. Purified libraries were quantified with a Qubit 3.0 fluorometer, sized on a Bioanalyzer 2100, and re-quantified with the KAPA Library Quantification kit. A separate single-read 150-cycle Illumina NextSeq 550 flow cell was used to sequence each immunoSEQ 96-well plate. On the authors' methods: Because the immunoSEQ output included only junctional sequences and no quality scores, the filtering could not be the same as the filtering used for full-length reads. To assign V/J genes and CDR3, sequences were annotated against IMGT germline references using PyIR, a Python wrapper for IgBLAST v1.9. Reads were removed for weak V/J assignments (E-value above 1e-6), missing CDR3, stop codons, out-of-frame junctions, or ambiguous translated residues. V3J clonotypes were defined by identical inferred V gene, J gene, and CDR3 amino acid sequence. Percentage overlap between repertoires was calculated by dividing the number of shared unique clonotypes by the size of the smaller repertoire. Richness of each repertoire was evaluated using RTK rarefaction, the Chao1 estimator, and Recon v2.1 estimates of unobserved clonotypes. Generation probabilities for all TCRbeta clonotypes obtained by the gDNA method from a handful of donors were computed using OLGA. TCRdb provides this immuneACCESS table in a form limited to in-frame rearrangements. Some clones are lacking; in checked studies, under half of them reflect an unresolved V gene, and why the rest are absent is not known. The V and J calls and the clone size are those of that table, but D and trimming were determined from the DNA. This sample gives around 2.5 million clones in total; roughly 93% of them show up just once. The ten largest clones represent around 0.37% of the sample.

Input material: naive CD4+ T cells from PBMCs. The cell subset or site label on this specimen signifies: CD45RA+ positively selected. This TCR was sampled from a young man in good health. Some clones in this sample may be carry-over from other donors' samples. The chain is encoded by TRBV7-9 joined to TRBJ2-5; the D gene identity is not certain. The DNA sequence reads TGTGCCAGCAGCTTAATGAGTTGGGAGACCCAGTACTTC. This gives the protein CASSLMSWETQYF.